This TCR beta chain was recovered during a study of blood T cell repertoires in COVID-19. TCRdb keeps only in-frame clones here, not all; method: immunoSEQ multiplex PCR. This sample carries under 450,000 clones, 91% of them seen once, and the ten largest clones take roughly 0.9%. Per germline, CDR1 LGHNA and CDR2 YNFKEQ. The CDR3 length is 15 residues. The ends were cut back, 1 base at V and 4 bases at J, with 11 bases in the middle. The sequencing input was PBMCs or T cells enriched from blood (not recorded which). V gene TRBV4-2 combines with J gene TRBJ1-5; D unclear. This TCR was sampled from a woman aged 40 to 50 who had been exposed to COVID-19. The CDR3 DNA reads as TGTGCCAGCAGCCAAGTTGGAGCAGTTAATCAGCCCCAGCATTTT. As protein: CASSQVGAVNQPQHF.